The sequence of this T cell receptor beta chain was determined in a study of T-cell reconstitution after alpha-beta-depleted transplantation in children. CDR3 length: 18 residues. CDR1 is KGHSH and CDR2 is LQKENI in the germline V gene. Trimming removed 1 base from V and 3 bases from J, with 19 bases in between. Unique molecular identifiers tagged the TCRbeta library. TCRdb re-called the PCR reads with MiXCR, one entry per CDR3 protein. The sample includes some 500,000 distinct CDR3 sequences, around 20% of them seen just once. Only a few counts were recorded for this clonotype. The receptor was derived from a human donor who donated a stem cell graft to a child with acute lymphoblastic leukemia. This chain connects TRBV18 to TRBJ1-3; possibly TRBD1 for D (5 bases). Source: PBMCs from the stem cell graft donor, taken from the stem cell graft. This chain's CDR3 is CASSPRPGSSGNGNTIYF. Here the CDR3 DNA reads TGTGCCAGCTCACCACGACCAGGGTCCTCGGGAAATGGAAACACCATATATTTT.